The clone carrying this T cell receptor beta chain showed up just a few times. The data were obtained in a study of T cells in Graves' hyperthyroidism and ophthalmopathy. Template material for amplifying TCR beta CDR3 regions consisted of RNA transcripts. With the HTBI primer set, the TCR CDR3 went through a first round of RT-PCR. TCRdb itself ran the multiplex PCR reads through MiXCR, one entry per CDR3 protein. Counted here are about 520,000 distinct CDR3 sequences, about a fifth occurring once; the ten biggest clones make up 26%. The CDR3 extends over 16 amino acids. V lost 5 bases and J lost 0; bases outside the gene matches: 9. CDR1 and CDR2 (germline): SGHAT, FQNNGV. The study left out patients who had uncontrolled infection, other autoimmune disease, pregnancy or lactation.

The chain is built from TRBV11-2 and TRBJ1-1; 7 bases fit TRBD1. The TCR originated in a man aged 18-30 years with Graves' hyperthyroidism. The sample taken for sequencing was blood. The CDR3, as DNA: TGTGCCAGCAGCCGGACAGGCGCAATTATGAACACTGAAGCTTTCTTT. Amino acids: CASSRTGAIMNTEAFF.